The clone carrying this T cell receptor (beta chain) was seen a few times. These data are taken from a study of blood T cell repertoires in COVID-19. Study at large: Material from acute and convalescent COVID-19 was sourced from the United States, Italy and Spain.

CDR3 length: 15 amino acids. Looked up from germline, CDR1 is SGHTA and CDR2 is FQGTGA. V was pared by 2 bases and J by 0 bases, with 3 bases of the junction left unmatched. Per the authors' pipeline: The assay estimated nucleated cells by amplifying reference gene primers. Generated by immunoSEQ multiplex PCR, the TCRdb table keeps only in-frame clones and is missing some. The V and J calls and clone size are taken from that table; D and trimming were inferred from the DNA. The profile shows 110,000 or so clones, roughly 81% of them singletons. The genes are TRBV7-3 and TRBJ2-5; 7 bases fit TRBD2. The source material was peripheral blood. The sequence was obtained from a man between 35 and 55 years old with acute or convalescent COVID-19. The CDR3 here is CASSLLRGDQETQYF. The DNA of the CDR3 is TGTGCCAGCAGCTTACTACGGGGGGACCAAGAGACCCAGTACTTC.